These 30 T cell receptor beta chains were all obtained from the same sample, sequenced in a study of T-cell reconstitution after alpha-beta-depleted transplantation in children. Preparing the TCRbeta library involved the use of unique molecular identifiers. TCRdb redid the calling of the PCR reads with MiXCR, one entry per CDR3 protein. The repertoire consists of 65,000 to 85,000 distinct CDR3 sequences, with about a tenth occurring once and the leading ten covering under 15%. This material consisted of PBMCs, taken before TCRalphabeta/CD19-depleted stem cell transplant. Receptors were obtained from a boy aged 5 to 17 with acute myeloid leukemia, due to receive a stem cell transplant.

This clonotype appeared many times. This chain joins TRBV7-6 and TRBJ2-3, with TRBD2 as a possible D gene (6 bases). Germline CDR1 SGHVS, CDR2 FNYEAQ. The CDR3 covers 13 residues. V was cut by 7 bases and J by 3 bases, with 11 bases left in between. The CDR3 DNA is TGTGCCAGCACCAGGGACTTTACAGATACGCAGTATTTT. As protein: CASTRDFTDTQYF.

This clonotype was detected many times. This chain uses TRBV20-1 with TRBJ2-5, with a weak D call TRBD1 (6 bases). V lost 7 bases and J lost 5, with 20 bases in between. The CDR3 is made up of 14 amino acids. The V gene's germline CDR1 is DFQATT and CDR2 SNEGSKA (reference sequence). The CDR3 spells CSEGLGAEAETQYF. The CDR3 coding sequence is TGCAGTGAGGGCTTGGGGGCGGAGGCTGAGACCCAGTACTTC.

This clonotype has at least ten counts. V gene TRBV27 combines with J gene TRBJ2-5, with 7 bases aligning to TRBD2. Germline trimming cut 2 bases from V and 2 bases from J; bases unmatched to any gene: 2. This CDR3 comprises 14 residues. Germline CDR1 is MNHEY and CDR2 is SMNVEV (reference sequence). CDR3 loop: CASSLAGEQETQYF. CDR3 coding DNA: TGTGCCAGCAGTTTAGCGGGAGAGCAAGAGACCCAGTACTTC.

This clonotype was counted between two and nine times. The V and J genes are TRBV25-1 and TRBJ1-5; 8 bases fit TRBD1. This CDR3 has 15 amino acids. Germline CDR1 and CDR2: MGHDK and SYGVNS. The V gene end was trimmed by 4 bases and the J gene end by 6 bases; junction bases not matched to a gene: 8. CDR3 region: CASSGPTGGGQPQHF. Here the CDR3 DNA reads TGTGCCAGCAGTGGTCCCACAGGGGGAGGTCAGCCCCAGCATTTT. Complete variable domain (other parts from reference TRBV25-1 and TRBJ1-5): EADIYQTPRYLVIGTGKKITLECSQTMGHDKMYWYQQDPGMELHLIHYSYGVNSTEKGDLSSESTVSRIRTEHFPLTLESARPSHTSQYLCASSGPTGGGQPQHFGDGTRLSIL.

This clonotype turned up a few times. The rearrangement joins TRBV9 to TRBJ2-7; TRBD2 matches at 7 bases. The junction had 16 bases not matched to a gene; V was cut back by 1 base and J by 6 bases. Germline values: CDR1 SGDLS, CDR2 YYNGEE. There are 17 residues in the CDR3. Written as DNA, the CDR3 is TGTGCCAGCAGCGTATTAGGCGTGGGAGGGACGCCGGGCGAGCAGTACTTC. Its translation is CASSVLGVGGTPGEQYF.

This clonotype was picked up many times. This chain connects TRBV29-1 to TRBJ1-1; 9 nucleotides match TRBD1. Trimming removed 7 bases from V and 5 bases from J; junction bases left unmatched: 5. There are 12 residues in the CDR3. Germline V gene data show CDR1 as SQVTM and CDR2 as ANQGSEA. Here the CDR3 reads CSAGQGKTEAFF. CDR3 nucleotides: TGCAGCGCCGGACAGGGGAAGACTGAAGCTTTCTTT. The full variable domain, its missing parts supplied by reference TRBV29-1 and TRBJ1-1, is SAVISQKPSRDICQRGTSLTIQCQVDSQVTMMFWYRQQPGQSLTLIATANQGSEATYESGFVIDKFPISRPNLTFSTLTVSNMSPEDSSIYLCSAGQGKTEAFFGQGTRLTVV.

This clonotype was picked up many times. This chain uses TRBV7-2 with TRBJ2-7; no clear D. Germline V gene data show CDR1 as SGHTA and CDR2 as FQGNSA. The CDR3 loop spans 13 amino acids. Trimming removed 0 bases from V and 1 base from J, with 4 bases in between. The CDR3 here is CASSLAQSYEQYF. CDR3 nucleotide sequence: TGTGCCAGCAGCTTAGCCCAGTCCTACGAGCAGTACTTC.

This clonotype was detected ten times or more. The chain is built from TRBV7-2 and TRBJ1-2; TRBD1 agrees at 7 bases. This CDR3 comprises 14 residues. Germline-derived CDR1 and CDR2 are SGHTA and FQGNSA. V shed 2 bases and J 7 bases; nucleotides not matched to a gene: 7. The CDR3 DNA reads TGTGCCAGCAGCTTAATGGGCAGGGGGGGTGGCTACACCTTC. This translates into CASSLMGRGGGYTF.

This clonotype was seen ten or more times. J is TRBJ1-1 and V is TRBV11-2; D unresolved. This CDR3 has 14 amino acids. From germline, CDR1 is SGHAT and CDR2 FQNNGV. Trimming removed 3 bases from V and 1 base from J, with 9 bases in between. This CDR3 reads CASSLVPKNTEAFF. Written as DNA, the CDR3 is TGTGCCAGCAGCTTGGTACCCAAGAACACTGAAGCTTTCTTT.

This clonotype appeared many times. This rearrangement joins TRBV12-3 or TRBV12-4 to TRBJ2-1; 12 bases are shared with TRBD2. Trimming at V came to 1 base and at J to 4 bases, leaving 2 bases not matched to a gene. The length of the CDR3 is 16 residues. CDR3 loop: CASSLGTSGNYNEQFF. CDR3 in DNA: TGTGCCAGCAGTTTAGGGACTAGCGGGAATTACAATGAGCAGTTCTTC.

CDR3 region: CASSPTYEQYF. In nucleotides, the CDR3 is TGTGCCAGCAGCCCAACCTACGAGCAGTACTTC. V is TRBV6-2 or TRBV6-3 and J is TRBJ2-7; D not resolved. The CDR3 runs to 11 residues. The V gene lost 6 bases and the J gene lost 2 bases, with 5 bases spanning the gap. CDR1 and CDR2 from the germline V gene are MNHEY and SVGEGT.

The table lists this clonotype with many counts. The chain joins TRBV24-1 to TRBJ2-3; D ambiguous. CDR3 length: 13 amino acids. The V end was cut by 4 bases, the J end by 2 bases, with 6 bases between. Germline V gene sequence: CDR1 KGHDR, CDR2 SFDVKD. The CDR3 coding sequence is TGTGCCACCAGTGACCCGCCCACAGATACGCAGTATTTT. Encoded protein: CATSDPPTDTQYF.

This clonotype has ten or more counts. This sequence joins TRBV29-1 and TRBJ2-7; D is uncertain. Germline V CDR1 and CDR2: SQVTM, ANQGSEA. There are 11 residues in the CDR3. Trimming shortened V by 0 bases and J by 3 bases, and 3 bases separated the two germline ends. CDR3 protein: CSVEEVYEQYF. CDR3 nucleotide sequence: TGCAGCGTTGAAGAGGTCTACGAGCAGTACTTC.

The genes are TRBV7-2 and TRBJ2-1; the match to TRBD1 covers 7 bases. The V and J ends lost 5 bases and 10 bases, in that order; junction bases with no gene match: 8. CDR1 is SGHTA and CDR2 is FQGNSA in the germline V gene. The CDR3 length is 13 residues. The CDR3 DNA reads TGTGCCAGCAGCACCGTACAGGGGATCGAGCAGTTCTTC. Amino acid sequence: CASSTVQGIEQFF. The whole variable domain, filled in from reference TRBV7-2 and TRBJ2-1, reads GAGVSQSPSNKVTEKGKDVELRCDPISGHTALYWYRQSLGQGLEFLIYFQGNSAPDKSGLPSDRFSAERTGGSVSTLTIQRTQQEDSAVYLCASSTVQGIEQFFGPGTRLTVL.

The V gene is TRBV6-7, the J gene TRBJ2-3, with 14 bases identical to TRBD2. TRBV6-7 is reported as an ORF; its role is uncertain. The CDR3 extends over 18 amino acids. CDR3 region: CGACSRLAGGSPTDTQYF. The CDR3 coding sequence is TGTGGCGCCTGTTCTCGACTAGCGGGGGGGTCACCGACGGATACGCAGTATTTT.

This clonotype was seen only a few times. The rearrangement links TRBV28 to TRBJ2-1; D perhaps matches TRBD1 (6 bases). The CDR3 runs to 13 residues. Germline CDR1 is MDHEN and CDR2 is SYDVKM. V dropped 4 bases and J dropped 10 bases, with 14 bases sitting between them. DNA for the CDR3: TGTGCCAGCAGTTCCCTTGGGACAAAAGAGCAGTTCTTC. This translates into CASSSLGTKEQFF.

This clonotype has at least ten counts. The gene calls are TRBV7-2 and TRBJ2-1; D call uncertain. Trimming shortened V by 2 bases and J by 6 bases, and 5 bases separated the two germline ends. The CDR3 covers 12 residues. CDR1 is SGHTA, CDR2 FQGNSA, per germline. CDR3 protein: CASSLPSNEQFF. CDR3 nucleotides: TGTGCCAGCAGCTTACCCAGCAATGAGCAGTTCTTC.

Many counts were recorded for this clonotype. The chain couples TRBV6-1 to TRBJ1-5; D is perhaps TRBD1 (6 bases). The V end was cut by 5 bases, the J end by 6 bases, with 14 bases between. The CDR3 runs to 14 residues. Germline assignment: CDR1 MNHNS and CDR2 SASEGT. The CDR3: CASSITGMAQPQHF. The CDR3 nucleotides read TGTGCCAGCAGTATTACAGGGATGGCTCAGCCCCAGCATTTT.

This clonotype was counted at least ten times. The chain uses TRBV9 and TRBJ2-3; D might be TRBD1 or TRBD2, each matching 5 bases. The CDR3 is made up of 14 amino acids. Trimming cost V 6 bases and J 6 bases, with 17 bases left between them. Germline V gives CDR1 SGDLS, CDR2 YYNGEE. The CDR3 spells CASTQGPPADTQYF. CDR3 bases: TGTGCCAGCACCCAGGGACCTCCGGCGGATACGCAGTATTTT.

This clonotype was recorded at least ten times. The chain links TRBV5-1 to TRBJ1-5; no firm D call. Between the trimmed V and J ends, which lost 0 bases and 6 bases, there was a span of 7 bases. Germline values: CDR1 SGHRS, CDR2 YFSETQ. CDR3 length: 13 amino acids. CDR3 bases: TGCGCCAGCAGCTTGGGAGAGGGTCAGCCCCAGCATTTT. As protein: CASSLGEGQPQHF.

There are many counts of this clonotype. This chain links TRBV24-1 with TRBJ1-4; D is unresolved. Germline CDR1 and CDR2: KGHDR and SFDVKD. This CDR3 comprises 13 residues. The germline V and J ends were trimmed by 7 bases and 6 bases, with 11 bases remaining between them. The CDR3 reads CATSNTVDEKLFF. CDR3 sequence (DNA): TGTGCCACCAGCAATACCGTTGATGAAAAACTGTTTTTT.

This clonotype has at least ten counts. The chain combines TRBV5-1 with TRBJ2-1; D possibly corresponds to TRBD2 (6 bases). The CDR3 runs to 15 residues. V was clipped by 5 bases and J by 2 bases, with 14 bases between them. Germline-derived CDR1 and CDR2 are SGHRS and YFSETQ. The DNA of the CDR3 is TGCGCCAGCAGTAAAGCGGGCGGTCCCTACAATGAGCAGTTCTTC. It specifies CASSKAGGPYNEQFF.

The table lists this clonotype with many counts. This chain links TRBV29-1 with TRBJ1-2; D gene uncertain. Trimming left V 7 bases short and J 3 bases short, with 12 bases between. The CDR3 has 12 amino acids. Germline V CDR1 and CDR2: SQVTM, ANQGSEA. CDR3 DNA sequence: TGCAGCGCAGCCGACACCCACTATGGCTACACCTTC. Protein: CSAADTHYGYTF. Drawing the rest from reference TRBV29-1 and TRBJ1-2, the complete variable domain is SAVISQKPSRDICQRGTSLTIQCQVDSQVTMMFWYRQQPGQSLTLIATANQGSEATYESGFVIDKFPISRPNLTFSTLTVSNMSPEDSSIYLCSAADTHYGYTFGSGTRLTVV.

The CDR3 reads CASSLERQGHTGELFF. CDR3 DNA sequence: TGTGCCAGCAGCTTGGAACGTCAGGGACACACCGGGGAGCTGTTTTTT. The chain uses TRBV5-6 and TRBJ2-2; D possibly matches TRBD1 or TRBD2 (5 bases each). The CDR3 runs to 16 residues. V was cut by 0 bases and J by 3 bases, with 12 bases left in between. Germline V gene lookup returns CDR1 SGHDT and CDR2 YYEEEE.

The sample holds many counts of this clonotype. CDR3 residues: CASSYGRGETQYF. CDR3 nucleotides: TGTGCCAGCAGCTACGGGAGGGGAGAGACCCAGTACTTC. The chain is built from TRBV11-1 and TRBJ2-5; 8 bases line up with TRBD2. The CDR3 loop spans 13 amino acids. V lost 4 bases to trimming and J lost 4 bases; unmatched junction nucleotides: 2. Germline V gene lookup returns CDR1 SGHAT and CDR2 FQDESV (reference sequence).

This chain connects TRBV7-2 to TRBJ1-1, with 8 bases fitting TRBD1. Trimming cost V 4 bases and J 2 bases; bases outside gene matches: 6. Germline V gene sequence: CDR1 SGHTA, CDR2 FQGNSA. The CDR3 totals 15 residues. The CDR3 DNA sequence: TGTGCCAGCAGCTGGAACAGGGGGATCAACACTGAAGCTTTCTTT. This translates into CASSWNRGINTEAFF.

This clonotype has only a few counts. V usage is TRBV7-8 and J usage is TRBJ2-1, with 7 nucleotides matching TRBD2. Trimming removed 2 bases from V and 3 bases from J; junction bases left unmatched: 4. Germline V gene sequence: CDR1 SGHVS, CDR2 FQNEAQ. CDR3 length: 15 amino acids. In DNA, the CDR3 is TGTGCCAGCAGCTTACACCGGGACTACTACAATGAGCAGTTCTTC. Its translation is CASSLHRDYYNEQFF.

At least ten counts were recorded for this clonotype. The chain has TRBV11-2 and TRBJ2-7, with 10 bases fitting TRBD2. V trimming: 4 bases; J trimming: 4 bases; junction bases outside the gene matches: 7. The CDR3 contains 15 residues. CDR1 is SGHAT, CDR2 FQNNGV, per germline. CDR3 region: CASSSLAGEVYEQYF. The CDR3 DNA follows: TGTGCCAGCAGCTCGCTAGCGGGAGAAGTTTACGAGCAGTACTTC.

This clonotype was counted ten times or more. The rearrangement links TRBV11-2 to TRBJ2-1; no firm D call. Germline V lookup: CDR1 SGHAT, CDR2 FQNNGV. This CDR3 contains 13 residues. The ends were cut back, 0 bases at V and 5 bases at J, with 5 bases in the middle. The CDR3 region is CASSLDRNNEQFF. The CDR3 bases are TGTGCCAGCAGCTTAGATCGTAACAATGAGCAGTTCTTC.

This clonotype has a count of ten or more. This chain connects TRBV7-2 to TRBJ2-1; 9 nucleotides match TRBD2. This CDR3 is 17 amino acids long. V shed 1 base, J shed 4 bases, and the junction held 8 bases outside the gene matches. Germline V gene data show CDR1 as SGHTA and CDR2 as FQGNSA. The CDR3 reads CASSLGLLAGSYNEQFF. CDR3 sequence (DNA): TGTGCCAGCAGCTTAGGCCTTCTAGCGGGAAGTTACAATGAGCAGTTCTTC.